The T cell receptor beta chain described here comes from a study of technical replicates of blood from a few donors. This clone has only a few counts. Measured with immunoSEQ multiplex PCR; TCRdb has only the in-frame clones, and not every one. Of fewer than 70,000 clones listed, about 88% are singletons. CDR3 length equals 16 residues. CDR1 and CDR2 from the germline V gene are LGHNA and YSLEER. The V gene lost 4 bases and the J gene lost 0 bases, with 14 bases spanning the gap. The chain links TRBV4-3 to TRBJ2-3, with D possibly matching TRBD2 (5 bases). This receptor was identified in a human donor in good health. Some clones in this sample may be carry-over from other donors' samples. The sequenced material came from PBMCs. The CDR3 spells CASSPKRERSTDTQYF. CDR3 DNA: TGCGCCAGCAGCCCGAAGAGAGAGCGGAGCACAGATACGCAGTATTTT.